Sequencing of this T cell receptor beta chain was carried out in a study of cytomegalovirus exposure and HLA in healthy donors. General observations from the study: Cytomegalovirus-associated status was assigned to approximately 160 TCR beta chains. In a later analysis, specific HLA alleles were associated with more than 15,000 TCR beta sequences at a 0.05 false discovery rate. One variant, a missense change in DCLRE1C, was linked in a later analysis to TCR beta V- and J-gene trimming.

Healthy bone marrow donors made up the cohort. This clone came up a few times. Its antigen is not known. This PCR relied on a set of 60 Vbeta primers and 13 Jbeta primers. The method was immunoSEQ multiplex PCR; TCRdb's version includes in-frame clones alone and lacks a portion of them. Altogether under 130,000 clones are present, around 75% being singletons, with the ten largest covering roughly 1.9%. The CDR3 has 15 amino acids. Germline V gene sequence: CDR1 LNHDA, CDR2 SQIVND (reference sequence). Trimming cost V 2 bases and J 0 bases, with 8 bases left between them. The V and J genes are TRBV19 and TRBJ2-1; D gene uncertain. The TCR originated in a man aged 25-45 years in good health and CMV-seronegative. What was sequenced was PBMCs. The CDR3 reads CASSILSSSYNEQFF. Written as DNA, the CDR3 is TGTGCCAGTAGTATACTGTCTAGCTCCTACAATGAGCAGTTCTTC.